These 3 T cell receptor beta chains were sequenced from one sample in a study of T cells in Graves' hyperthyroidism and ophthalmopathy. It was RNA transcripts that yielded the amplified TCR beta CDR3 regions. HTBI primers were employed in a first-round RT-PCR of the TCR CDR3. In TCRdb, the multiplex PCR reads were re-called with MiXCR into one record per CDR3 protein. The top ten hold 5% to 6.5% of the sample, which has about 400,000 distinct CDR3 sequences, around 15% seen once. Sequenced input: blood. These TCRs come from a woman aged 18-29 years with Graves' hyperthyroidism.

The rearrangement links TRBV5-1 to TRBJ2-2, with 7 bases lining up with TRBD1. Germline-derived CDR1 and CDR2 are SGHRS and YFSETQ. There are 15 residues in the CDR3. V gave up 7 bases and J gave up 0 bases; unmatched junction bases: 6. CDR3 sequence reads: CASRPGQPNTGELFF. CDR3 DNA sequence: TGCGCCAGCCGCCCGGGACAGCCGAACACCGGGGAGCTGTTTTTT.

The chain couples TRBV5-6 to TRBJ2-5, with D perhaps given as TRBD1 or TRBD2 (5 bases each). CDR3 length equals 14 residues. Deletions cut 6 bases from V and 2 bases from J, with 14 bases between. Germline V gene sequence: CDR1 SGHDT, CDR2 YYEEEE. CDR3 coding DNA: TGTGCCAGCACCCGCCCGGGGCTGCAAGAGACCCAGTACTTC. Translating it yields CASTRPGLQETQYF.

Details on this clonotype: One junction end disagrees with the germline gene, perhaps due to a read error. This chain connects TRBV18 to TRBJ1-1; D ambiguous. From germline, CDR1 is KGHSH and CDR2 LQKENI. The CDR3 consists of 15 residues. This CDR3 is CAGSPQQGVGTEAFF. CDR3 DNA: TGTGCCGGCTCACCACAGCAAGGTGTGGGCACTGAAGCTTTCTTT.